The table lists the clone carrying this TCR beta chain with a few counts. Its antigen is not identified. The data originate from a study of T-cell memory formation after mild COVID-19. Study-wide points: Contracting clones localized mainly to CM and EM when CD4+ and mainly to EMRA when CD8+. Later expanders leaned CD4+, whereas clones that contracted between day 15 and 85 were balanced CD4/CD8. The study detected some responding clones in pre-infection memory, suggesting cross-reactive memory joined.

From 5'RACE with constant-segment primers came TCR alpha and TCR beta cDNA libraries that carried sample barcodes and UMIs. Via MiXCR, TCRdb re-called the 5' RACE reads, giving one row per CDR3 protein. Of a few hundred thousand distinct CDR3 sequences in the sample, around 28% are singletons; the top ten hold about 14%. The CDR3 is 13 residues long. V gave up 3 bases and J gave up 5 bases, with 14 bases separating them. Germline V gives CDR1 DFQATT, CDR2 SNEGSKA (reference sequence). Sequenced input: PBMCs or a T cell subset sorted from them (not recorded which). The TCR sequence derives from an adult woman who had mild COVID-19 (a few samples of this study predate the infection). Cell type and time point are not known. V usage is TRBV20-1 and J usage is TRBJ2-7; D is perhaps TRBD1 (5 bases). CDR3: CSASPGYRHEQYF. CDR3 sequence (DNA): TGCAGTGCTAGTCCAGGGTACAGGCACGAGCAGTACTTC.